The source of this T cell receptor beta chain is a study of regulatory T cells in long-lasting Graves disease. Regarding the study as a whole: Persistent disease exhibited a predilection for TRBV28, TRBJ1-2 and TRBJ2-5.

Unmatched junction bases numbered 11, after V lost 3 bases and J lost 2 bases. The CDR3 spans 17 residues. From germline, CDR1 is SNHLY and CDR2 FYNNEI. With iRepertoire HTBI primers and Arm-PCR of CDR3 regions, TCR beta libraries were built. TCRdb independently ran MiXCR on the multiplex PCR reads; one entry per CDR3 protein. The profile shows 370,000 or so distinct CDR3 sequences, around 15% of them singletons. This clonotype was counted ten times or more. Its target is not known. Time point given: newly diagnosed GD, antithyroid drugs for less than 3 months. PBMCs were the source of the RNA used for TCR sequencing. Clinicians diagnosed Graves' disease using American Thyroid Association guidelines. These sequences were also reported in another study, on T cells in Graves' hyperthyroidism and ophthalmopathy. That source reports: Stable hyperthyroidism: no ophthalmopathy progression over 18 months of follow-up. In making diagnoses, clinical symptoms, serum thyroxine and TRAb, thyroid ultrasound and orbital computed tomography were all used.

The sample in question was peripheral blood mononuclear cells (PBMCs), obtained at new diagnosis, from a patient treated with antithyroid drugs. The chain uses TRBV2 and TRBJ1-2; the match to TRBD1 covers 8 bases. This sequence originates from a woman aged 18-35 years with Graves disease. CDR3 nucleotides: TGTGCCAGCAGTGACGACCAGTTTTGGACAGGGAACTATGGCTACACCTTC. Its translation: CASSDDQFWTGNYGYTF.